This T cell receptor (beta chain) was captured in a study of T cells in Graves' hyperthyroidism and ophthalmopathy. Looking at the study overall: The initial diagnosis was the point when peripheral blood was collected, ahead of any treatment.

Note on this clonotype: A read error may produce the germline difference seen at one junction end.

RNA transcripts provided the source from which TCR beta CDR3 regions were amplified. The TCR CDR3 was amplified in a first-round RT-PCR using the HTBI primer set. From the multiplex PCR reads, TCRdb called clonotypes with MiXCR, one entry per CDR3 protein. Counted here are hundreds of thousands of distinct CDR3 sequences, over 11% occurring once; the ten biggest clones make up around 27%. This CDR3 comprises 12 residues. Germline V gene lookup returns CDR1 SGHTA and CDR2 FQGNSA. The chain employs TRBV7-2 and TRBJ2-5; 8 positions match TRBD2. This TCR derives from a man aged 50-60 years with Graves' ophthalmopathy. Sequencing was carried out using blood. Here the CDR3 DNA reads TGTGCCAGCAGCGGAGGAGGCCGGGAGGGGCACTTC. This encodes CASSGGGREGHF. Full variable domain (outside the CDR3, taken from reference TRBV7-2 and TRBJ2-5): GAGVSQSPSNKVTEKGKDVELRCDPISGHTALYWYRQSLGQGLEFLIYFQGNSAPDKSGLPSDRFSAERTGGSVSTLTIQRTQQEDSAVYLCASSGGGREGHFGPGTRLLVL.